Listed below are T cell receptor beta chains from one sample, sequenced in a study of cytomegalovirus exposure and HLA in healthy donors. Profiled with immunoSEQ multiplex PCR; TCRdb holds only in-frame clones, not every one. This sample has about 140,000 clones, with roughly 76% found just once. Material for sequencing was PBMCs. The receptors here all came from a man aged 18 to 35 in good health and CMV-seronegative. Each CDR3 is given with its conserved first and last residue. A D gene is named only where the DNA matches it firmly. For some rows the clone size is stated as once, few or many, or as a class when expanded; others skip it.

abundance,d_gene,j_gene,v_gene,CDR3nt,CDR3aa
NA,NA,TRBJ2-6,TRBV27,TGTGCCAGCAGTTTAGAAGGGGTGTTTGGGGCCAACGTCCTGACTTTC,CASSLEGVFGANVLTF
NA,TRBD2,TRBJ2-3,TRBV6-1,TGTGCCAGCAGTGATCGAGCGGGACTCGGCACAGATACGCAGTATTTT,CASSDRAGLGTDTQYF
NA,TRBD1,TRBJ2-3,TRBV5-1,TGCGCCAGCAGCTTGGGACAGGGCTTCGATGGTACGCAGTATTTT,CASSLGQGFDGTQYF
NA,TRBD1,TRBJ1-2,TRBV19,TGTGCCAGTAGGATAACAGGGGACTTGGGGGGCTACACCTTC,CASRITGDLGGYTF
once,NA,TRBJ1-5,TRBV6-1,TGTGCCAGCAGTGTGACAGAAATAAGCAATCAGCCCCAGCATTTT,CASSVTEISNQPQHF
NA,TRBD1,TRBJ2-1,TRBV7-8,TGTGCCAGCAGCTTAGCGGGACAGGGGGCCGCCTACAATGAGCAGTTCTTC,CASSLAGQGAAYNEQFF
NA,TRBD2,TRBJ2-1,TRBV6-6,TGTGCCAGCAGTCGGACTAGCGGGTACAATGAGCAGTTCTTC,CASSRTSGYNEQFF
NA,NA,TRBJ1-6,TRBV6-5,TGTGCCAGCAGTTTATCAGGGGTCCGCGTGAATTCACCCCTCCACTTT,CASSLSGVRVNSPLHF
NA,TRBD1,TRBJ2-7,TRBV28,TGTGCCAGCAGTTCTCCGGGACAGAAATCCTACGAGCAGTACTTC,CASSSPGQKSYEQYF
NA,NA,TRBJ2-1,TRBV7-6,TGTGCCAGCAGCTCCCACATAGCGGAGAGCTCCTACAATGAGCAGTTCTTC,CASSSHIAESSYNEQFF
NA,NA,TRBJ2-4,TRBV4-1,TGCGCCAGCAGCCAAGATGGGTTAGAGGGAAACATTCAGTACTTC,CASSQDGLEGNIQYF
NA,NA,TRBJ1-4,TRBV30,TGTGCCTGGAGTATTTCTTTTAATGAAAAACTGTTTTTT,CAWSISFNEKLFF
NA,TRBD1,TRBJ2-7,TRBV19,TGTGCCAGTAGTATAGGCTTAAGGGGACAGAGACCATACGAGCAGTACTTC,CASSIGLRGQRPYEQYF
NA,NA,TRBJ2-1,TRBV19,TGTGCCAGTAGTCCCGGCCGGCAGGACAACAATGAGCAGTTCTTC,CASSPGRQDNNEQFF
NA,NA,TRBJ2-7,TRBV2,TGTGCCAGCAGTGAAGATTTGAGCGAGCAGTACTTC,CASSEDLSEQYF
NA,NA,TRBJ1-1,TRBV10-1,TGCGCCAGCAGTGACCTCCTCACTGAAGCTTTCTTT,CASSDLLTEAFF
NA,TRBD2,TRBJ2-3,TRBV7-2,TGTGCCAGCAGCTTAGCGGGAGGGACAGATACGCAGTATTTT,CASSLAGGTDTQYF
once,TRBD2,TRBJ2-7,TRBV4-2,TGTGCCACCTTGGTGGCTAGCGGGGCAACCTACGAGCAGTACTTC,CATLVASGATYEQYF
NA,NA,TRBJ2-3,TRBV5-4,TGTGCCAGCAGTTCGATGTCCGGTAGCACAGATACGCAGTATTTT,CASSSMSGSTDTQYF
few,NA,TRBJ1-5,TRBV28,TGTGCCAGCAGTTTCGCTCGCAGTCGCCAGCCCCAGCATTTT,CASSFARSRQPQHF
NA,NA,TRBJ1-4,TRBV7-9,TGTGCCAGCAGCTTAATCGGGGATGAAAAACTGTTTTTT,CASSLIGDEKLFF
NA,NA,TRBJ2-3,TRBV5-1,TGCGCCAGCAGCTTGGGAGGGCCTGAAGATACGCAGTATTTT,CASSLGGPEDTQYF
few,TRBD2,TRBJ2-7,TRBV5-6,TGTGCCAGCAGCCTCTGGACTAGCGGGGTGTTCTACGAGCAGTACTTC,CASSLWTSGVFYEQYF
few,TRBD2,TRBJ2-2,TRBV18,TGTGCCAGCTCACCACGGACTAGCCAAGGTGCCGGGGAGCTGTTTTTT,CASSPRTSQGAGELFF
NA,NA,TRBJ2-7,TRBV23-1,TGCGCCAGCAGCCAATTCTCCTCAGGTTTCTCATCGACCTACGAGCAGTACTTC,CASSQFSSGFSSTYEQYF
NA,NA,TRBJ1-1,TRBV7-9,TGTGCCAGCAGCGCTGCAGGGTCTGCAATGAACACTGAAGCTTTCTTT,CASSAAGSAMNTEAFF
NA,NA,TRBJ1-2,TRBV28,TGTGCCAGCAGTTTATTCAGGGGCCATGGCTACACCTTC,CASSLFRGHGYTF
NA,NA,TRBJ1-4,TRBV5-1,TGCGCCAGCAGTTTTCAGGGCTTTAGGGAAAAACTGTTTTTT,CASSFQGFREKLFF
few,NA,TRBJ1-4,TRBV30,TGTGCCTGGAGGACTCCCGGCGGCCAAAAACTGTTTTTT,CAWRTPGGQKLFF
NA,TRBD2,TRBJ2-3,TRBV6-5,TGTGCCAGCAGTTCTCGGACTAGCGGGAGCACAGATACGCAGTATTTT,CASSSRTSGSTDTQYF
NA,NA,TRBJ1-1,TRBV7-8,TGTGCCAGCAGCTTAGAAAGGGGTTGGGACACTGAAGCTTTCTTT,CASSLERGWDTEAFF
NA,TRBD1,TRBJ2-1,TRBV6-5,TGTGCCAGCAGAAAACCGGGACAGCCCACAGAGTTCTTC,CASRKPGQPTEFF